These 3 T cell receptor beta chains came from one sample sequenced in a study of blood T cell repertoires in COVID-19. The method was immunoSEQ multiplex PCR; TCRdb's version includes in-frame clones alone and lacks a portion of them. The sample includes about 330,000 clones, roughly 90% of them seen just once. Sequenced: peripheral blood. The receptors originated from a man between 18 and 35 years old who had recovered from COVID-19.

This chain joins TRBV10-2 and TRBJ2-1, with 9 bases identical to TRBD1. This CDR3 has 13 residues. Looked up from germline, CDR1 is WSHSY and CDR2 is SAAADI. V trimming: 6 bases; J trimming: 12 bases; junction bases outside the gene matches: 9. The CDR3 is CASSPSEDRGQFF. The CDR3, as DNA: TGCGCCAGCAGCCCAAGCGAGGACAGGGGGCAGTTCTTC.

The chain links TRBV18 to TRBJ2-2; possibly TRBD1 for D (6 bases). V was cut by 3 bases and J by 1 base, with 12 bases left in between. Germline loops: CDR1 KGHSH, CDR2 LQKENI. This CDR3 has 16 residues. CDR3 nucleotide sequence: TGTGCCAGCTCACCCACGATGACAGGGAACACCGGGGAGCTGTTTTTT. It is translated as CASSPTMTGNTGELFF.

The CDR3 reads CASSEWASGGEETQYF. For the CDR3, the DNA is TGTGCCAGCAGTGAATGGGCTAGCGGCGGGGAAGAGACCCAGTACTTC. This chain joins TRBV25-1 and TRBJ2-5, with 7 bases lining up with TRBD2. V lost 1 base and J lost 3; bases outside the gene matches: 8. This CDR3 has 16 residues. Germline CDR1 reads MGHDK; CDR2 reads SYGVNS.